This TCR beta chain was retrieved from a study of early T cells in non-severe SARS-CoV-2 infection. Looking at the study overall: Sequenced material consisted of bulk RNA (from unsorted whole blood), and chains were unpaired.

One entry per CDR3 protein, called by TCRdb with MiXCR from the 5' RACE reads. The repertoire holds around 30,000 distinct CDR3 sequences, with around 6% as singletons. V was pared by 1 base and J by 6 bases, with 4 bases of the junction left unmatched. The CDR3 consists of 15 residues. The origin of this receptor is an adult who was a healthcare worker with PCR-confirmed SARS-CoV-2 infection or an uninfected control (not recorded which). Specimen: whole blood. The V call is TRBV12-3 or TRBV12-4, the J call TRBJ2-3, with TRBD2 matching over 10 bases. The CDR3 DNA is TGTGCCAGCAGTTTAGGGCTAGCGGGAGATGATACGCAGTATTTT. This codes for CASSLGLAGDDTQYF.